This T cell receptor (beta chain) was identified in a study of human T cells and chemical hapten exposure (dated by TCRdb to about 2021). About the full investigation: Libraries were pooled for sequencing, and variation in per-sample TCR yields was attributed mainly to small differences in library volumes within the pool. Both TCR alpha and TCR beta chains were sequenced from each blood RNA sample. In alopecia patients, the study followed how the peripheral blood TCR repertoire changed in vivo over primary and secondary sensitization to diphenylcyclopropenone (DPC), a hapten.

Unfractionated whole blood was collected in Tempus Blood RNA tubes, and total RNA was extracted from that blood. A handful of healthy volunteers were used as TCR sequencing controls and were bled at day 0, 2 weeks and 6 weeks. V loses 4 bases, J loses 4 bases, and the germline ends lie 7 bases apart. The germline V gene supplies CDR1 SNHLY and CDR2 FYNNEI. The CDR3 numbers 13 residues from cysteine through phenylalanine. This entry keeps only the CDR3 DNA: 39 bases, framed from base 1. This clonotype showed up many times. Its binding antigen is unknown. Base qualities are not recorded, but no much larger clone differs from it by a single base. Library preparation used 5' RACE. TCRdb shows the sequencer as Illumina MiSeq. During library preparation, unique molecular identifiers were attached to individual cDNA molecules so that TCRs could be counted in a quantitative, reproducible way. In the paper's pipeline: A median of roughly 99,000 TCRs per sample was observed, with a range of about 20,000 to 750,000. The Decombinator software suite was used to annotate the V, J and CDR3 of the TCR reads. For PS versus PT1 abundance plots, all samples were subsampled to the same number of TCRs (28,000). TCRs were defined as expanded if absent before sensitization and observed at least eight times at the 2-week time point. TCRdb trimmed the raw reads at Q25, called clones with MiXCR and kept productive beta chains. Every CDR3 protein is listed once, alongside the most common genes and DNA of its rows. TCRdb, not the authors, supplied the V and J calls. In all, the sample holds 130,000 or so distinct CDR3 sequences, and roughly 4% of those were seen once. Jointly, the top ten make up under 1.5% of the sample.

What the work shows at the level of the full study, not this receptor alone: Repeated subsampling changed both the strength of the expansion versus patch-test correlation and the threshold at which that correlation became significant. DPC sensitization did not change the number of TCRs with a frequency above 1 in 1000, and there was no evidence of changes in global repertoire structure.

The sequence was collected from a female donor in good health. Here the chain combines TRBV2 and TRBJ2-2; too little of a D gene remains to name it. The nucleotide sequence is TGTGCCAGCAGTGTAAAGGCCACCGGGGAGCTGTTTTTT. Its amino acids are CASSVKATGELFF.